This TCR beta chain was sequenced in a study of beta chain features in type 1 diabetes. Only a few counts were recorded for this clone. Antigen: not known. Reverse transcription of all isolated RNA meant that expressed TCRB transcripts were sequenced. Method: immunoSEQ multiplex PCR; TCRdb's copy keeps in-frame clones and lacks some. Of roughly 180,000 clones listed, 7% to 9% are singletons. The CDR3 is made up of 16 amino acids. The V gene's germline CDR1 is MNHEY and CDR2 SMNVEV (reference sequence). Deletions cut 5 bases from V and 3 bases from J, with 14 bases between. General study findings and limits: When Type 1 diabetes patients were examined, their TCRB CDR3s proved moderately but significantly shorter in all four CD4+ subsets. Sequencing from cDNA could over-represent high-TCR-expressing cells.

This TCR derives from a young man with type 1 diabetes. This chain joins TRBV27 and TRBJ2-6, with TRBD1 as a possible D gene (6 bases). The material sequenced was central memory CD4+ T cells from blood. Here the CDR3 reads CASSVRGRGGANVLTF. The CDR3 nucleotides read TGTGCCAGCAGTGTCAGGGGCAGAGGTGGGGCCAACGTCCTGACTTTC.